A single sample is the source of the 13 T cell receptor beta chains below, sequenced in a study of T cells in localized non-small cell lung cancer. This table comes from immunoSEQ multiplex PCR, and its TCRdb copy is limited to in-frame clones, with some not included. The table records about 21,000 clones, over 75% of them present only once. The sample here was peripheral blood, taken before any cancer treatment. The source of these receptors is a man between 40 and 70 years old with stage I lung adenocarcinoma.

As regards this clone: An end of the junction differs from the germline gene, which may be a read error. The chain recombines TRBV7-7 with TRBJ2-1; possibly TRBD1 or TRBD2 for D (6 bases each). Germline V gene data show CDR1 as SSHAT and CDR2 as FNYEAQ (reference sequence). The CDR3 loop spans 15 amino acids. The CDR3 loop is CASSLDKGGPDEQFF. CDR3 coding DNA: TGTGCTAGCAGCTTAGATAAAGGGGGGCCCGATGAGCAGTTCTTC. Complete variable domain (other parts from reference TRBV7-7 and TRBJ2-1): GAGVSQSPRYKVTKRGQDVTLRCDPISSHATLYWYQQALGQGPEFLTYFNYEAQPDKSGLPSDRFSAERPEGSISTLTIQRTEQRDSAMYRCASSLDKGGPDEQFFGPGTRLTVL.

This clone showed up just once. CDR3 coding DNA: TGTGCCTGGAGCCATCTAGACTACAATGAGCAGTTCTTC. Translation gives CAWSHLDYNEQFF. This sequence joins TRBV30 and TRBJ2-1; D uncertain. CDR3 length equals 13 residues. The germline gives CDR1 GTSNPN, CDR2 SVGIG (reference sequence). Trimming removed 3 bases from V and 3 bases from J, with 9 bases in between.

The chain recombines TRBV5-1 with TRBJ2-2; D unresolved. The CDR3 extends over 13 amino acids. V gave up 0 bases and J gave up 6 bases, with 6 bases separating them. Germline V CDR1 and CDR2: SGHRS, YFSETQ. Here the CDR3 DNA reads TGCGCCAGCAGCTTGGCCGAGGCCGGGGAGCTGTTTTTT. It is translated as CASSLAEAGELFF.

CDR3 DNA: TGTGCCAGCAGTGATGCGCACAGGGGGCGTACCGGGGAGCTGTTTTTT. This gives the protein CASSDAHRGRTGELFF. The chain is built from TRBV25-1 and TRBJ2-2; 9 nucleotides match TRBD1. V was clipped by 3 bases and J by 5 bases; unmatched bases: 7. Germline V lookup: CDR1 MGHDK, CDR2 SYGVNS. This CDR3 contains 16 residues.

The rearrangement uses TRBV18 and TRBJ1-5; 7 positions agree with TRBD1. CDR1 and CDR2 (germline): KGHSH, LQKENI. The junction had 11 bases not matched to a gene; V was cut back by 6 bases and J by 0 bases. The CDR3 is 17 residues long. Here the CDR3 reads CASSDGDSRYSNQPQHF. The CDR3 DNA sequence: TGTGCCAGCTCGGACGGGGACAGCCGGTATAGCAATCAGCCCCAGCATTTT.

This chain connects TRBV5-1 to TRBJ1-6; weak D call: TRBD1 (6 bases). V was shortened by 7 bases and J by 15 bases, with 23 bases between the two germline ends. Per the germline V gene, CDR1 is SGHRS and CDR2 is YFSETQ. The CDR3 contains 14 residues. This chain's CDR3 is CASREGTIVEDLHF. In DNA, the CDR3 is TGCGCCAGCCGAGAAGGGACAATTGTCGAGGACCTCCACTTT.

The gene calls are TRBV20-1 and TRBJ2-5; D is unresolved. Germline lookup yields CDR1 DFQATT and CDR2 SNEGSKA (reference sequence). The CDR3 consists of 11 residues. V was pared by 6 bases and J by 5 bases, with 10 bases between. CDR3 coding DNA: TGCAGTGCCAAATATGGGGAGACCCAGTACTTC. Its protein is CSAKYGETQYF.

The chain couples TRBV10-1 to TRBJ2-3; D is possibly TRBD1 (6 bases). The CDR3 is 14 amino acids. Trimming removed 6 bases from V and 2 bases from J, with 12 bases in between. Germline CDR1 WNHNN, CDR2 SYGVQD (reference sequence). The CDR3 here is CASSSDRPTDTQYF. CDR3 coding DNA: TGCGCCAGCAGCTCGGACAGACCCACAGATACGCAGTATTTT.

This chain links TRBV19 with TRBJ2-2, with D tentatively TRBD2 (5 bases). Deletions cut 5 bases from V and 0 bases from J, with 7 bases between. Germline loops: CDR1 LNHDA, CDR2 SQIVND (reference sequence). This CDR3 has 14 residues. The CDR3, as DNA: TGTGCCAGTAGTCCGGGAACGAACACCGGGGAGCTGTTTTTT. Amino acid sequence: CASSPGTNTGELFF.

The chain has TRBV28 and TRBJ1-6; D not certain. Germline V CDR1 and CDR2: MDHEN, SYDVKM. The CDR3 covers 11 residues. Trimming pared 5 bases from V and 14 bases from J, leaving 10 bases between. The CDR3 DNA reads as TGTGCCAGCAGTCTGGATGGGGCCCTCCACTTT. Amino acids: CASSLDGALHF.

The chain employs TRBV30 and TRBJ1-6; a possible D gene is TRBD1 (5 bases). V shed 4 bases and J shed 8 bases, with 15 bases lying between them. From germline, CDR1 is GTSNPN and CDR2 SVGIG (reference sequence). CDR3 length equals 14 residues. CDR3 in amino acids: CAWTVGAGDSPLHF. DNA of the CDR3: TGTGCCTGGACCGTTGGGGCAGGAGATTCACCCCTCCACTTT. The entire variable domain, with the rest obtained from reference TRBV30 and TRBJ1-6, is as follows: SQTIHQWPATLVQPVGSPLSLECTVEGTSNPNLYWYRQAAGRGLQLLFYSVGIGQISSEVPQNLSASRPQDRQFILSSKKLLLSDSGFYLCAWTVGAGDSPLHFGNGTRLTVT.

The chain is built from TRBV29-1 and TRBJ2-7; the D gene is possibly TRBD1 (5 bases). CDR3 length: 14 amino acids. Germline assignment: CDR1 SQVTM and CDR2 ANQGSEA. V lost 6 bases to trimming and J lost 0 bases, with 15 bases between them. The DNA of the CDR3 is TGCAGCGTACTGATTAAGGACAACTCCTACGAGCAGTACTTC. It encodes CSVLIKDNSYEQYF.

The sample holds one count of this clone. The chain links TRBV25-1 to TRBJ2-7, with D maybe TRBD2 (6 bases). CDR3 length equals 11 residues. V was shortened by 7 bases and J by 6 bases, with 10 bases between the two germline ends. Germline values: CDR1 MGHDK, CDR2 SYGVNS. The CDR3 loop is CASKGGSEQYF. CDR3 sequence (DNA): TGTGCCAGCAAGGGAGGTTCCGAGCAGTACTTC.